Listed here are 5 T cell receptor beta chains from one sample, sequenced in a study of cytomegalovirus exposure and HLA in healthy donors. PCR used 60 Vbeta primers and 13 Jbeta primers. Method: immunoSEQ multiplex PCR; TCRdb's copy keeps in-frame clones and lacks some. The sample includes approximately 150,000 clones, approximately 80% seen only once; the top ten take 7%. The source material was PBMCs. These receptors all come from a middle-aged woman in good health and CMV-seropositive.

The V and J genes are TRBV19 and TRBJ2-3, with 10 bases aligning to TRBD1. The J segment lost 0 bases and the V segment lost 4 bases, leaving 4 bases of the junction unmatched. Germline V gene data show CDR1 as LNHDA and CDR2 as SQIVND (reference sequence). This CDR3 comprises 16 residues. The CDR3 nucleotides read TGTGCCAGTAGTACCGGGACAGGGGCGAGCACAGATACGCAGTATTTT. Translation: CASSTGTGASTDTQYF.

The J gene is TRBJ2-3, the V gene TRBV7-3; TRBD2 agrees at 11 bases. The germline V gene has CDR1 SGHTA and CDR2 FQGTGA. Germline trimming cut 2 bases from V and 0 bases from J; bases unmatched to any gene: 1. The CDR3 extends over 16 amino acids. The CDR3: CASSLGTSGSTDTQYF. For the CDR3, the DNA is TGTGCCAGCAGCTTAGGGACTAGCGGTAGCACAGATACGCAGTATTTT.

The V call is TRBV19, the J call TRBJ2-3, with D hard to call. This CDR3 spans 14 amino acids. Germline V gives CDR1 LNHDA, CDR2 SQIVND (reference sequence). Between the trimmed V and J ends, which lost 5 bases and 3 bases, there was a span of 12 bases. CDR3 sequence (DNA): TGTGCCAGTAGTCGGAGAGTACCTACAGATACGCAGTATTTT. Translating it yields CASSRRVPTDTQYF.

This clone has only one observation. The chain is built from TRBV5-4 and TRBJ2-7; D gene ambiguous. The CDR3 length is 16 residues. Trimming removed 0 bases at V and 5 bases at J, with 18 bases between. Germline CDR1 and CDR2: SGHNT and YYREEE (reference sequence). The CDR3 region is CASSLESSAARHEQYF. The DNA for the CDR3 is TGTGCCAGCAGCTTGGAGTCTTCCGCCGCTAGGCACGAGCAGTACTTC. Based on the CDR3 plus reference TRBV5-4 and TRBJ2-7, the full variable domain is ETGVTQSPTHLIKTRGQQVTLRCSSQSGHNTVSWYQQALGQGPQFIFQYYREEENGRGNFPPRFSGLQFPNYSSELNVNALELDDSALYLCASSLESSAARHEQYFGPGTRLTVT.

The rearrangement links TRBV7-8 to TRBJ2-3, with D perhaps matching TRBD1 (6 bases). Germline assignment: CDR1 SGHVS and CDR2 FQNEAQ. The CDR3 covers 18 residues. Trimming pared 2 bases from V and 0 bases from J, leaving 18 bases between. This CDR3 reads CASSLHPFSGESTDTQYF. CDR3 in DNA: TGTGCCAGCAGCTTACATCCGTTTTCAGGGGAAAGCACAGATACGCAGTATTTT.